This is a list of T cell receptor beta chains from one sample in a study of blood T cell repertoires in COVID-19. Profiling relied on immunoSEQ multiplex PCR, and the TCRdb table lists in-frame clones only, not all of them. Among tens of thousands of clones, 86% were seen once, and the ten largest hold about 7%. Sequencing used peripheral blood. The receptors were gathered from a man aged 50 to 60 with active COVID-19. CDR3s include the opening cysteine and the closing phenylalanine or tryptophan. D genes are given only for firm matches. Expanded clones are given a class, and other clones once, few, many or no size at all.

D gene	V gene	J gene	clone size	CDR3 protein	CDR3 DNA
TRBD1	TRBV2	TRBJ2-2	-	CASTASGTGGTGELFF	TGTGCCAGCACTGCCTCCGGGACAGGGGGAACCGGGGAGCTGTTTTTT
-	TRBV13	TRBJ1-1	-	CASSLGQVNTEAFF	TGTGCCAGCAGCTTAGGACAGGTGAACACTGAAGCTTTCTTT
TRBD1	TRBV19	TRBJ2-7	-	CASSGTGIGEQYF	TGTGCCAGTAGTGGGACAGGGATCGGTGAGCAGTACTTC
TRBD2	TRBV10-3	TRBJ2-3	-	CAIRRTSGRSTDTQYF	TGTGCCATCAGAAGAACCAGCGGGAGATCTACAGATACGCAGTATTTT
TRBD1	TRBV4-1	TRBJ2-2	-	CASSRRTGSNTGELFF	TGCGCCAGCAGCAGAAGGACAGGGTCAAACACCGGGGAGCTGTTTTTT
TRBD1	TRBV19	TRBJ2-1	-	CASSPRDRGTYNEQFF	TGTGCCAGTAGTCCTCGGGACAGGGGAACCTACAATGAGCAGTTCTTC
TRBD1	TRBV24-1	TRBJ2-2	-	CATSDPRQGTGELFF	TGTGCCACCAGTGACCCTAGACAGGGTACCGGGGAGCTGTTTTTT
-	TRBV5-1	TRBJ2-7	-	CASSLVQGSYEQYF	TGCGCCAGCAGCTTGGTACAGGGCTCCTACGAGCAGTACTTC
-	TRBV5-1	TRBJ2-4	-	CASSTGDRLGKNIQYF	TGCGCCAGCAGCACGGGGGACCGGCTAGGCAAAAACATTCAGTACTTC
TRBD2	TRBV11-3	TRBJ2-2	once	CASRPGGAGELFF	TGTGCCAGCAGACCGGGAGGGGCCGGGGAGCTGTTTTTT
-	TRBV6-5	TRBJ1-1	-	CASSYSRGSEAFF	TGTGCCAGCAGTTACTCCCGGGGTTCAGAAGCTTTCTTT
TRBD1	TRBV28	TRBJ2-5	-	CASSYPIQGQSHETQYF	TGTGCCAGCAGCTACCCAATACAGGGACAGTCACATGAGACCCAGTACTTC
TRBD1	TRBV5-1	TRBJ1-4	-	CASSTRTGVGEKLFF	TGCGCCAGCAGCACAAGGACAGGGGTGGGTGAAAAACTGTTTTTT
TRBD1	TRBV5-1	TRBJ2-3	-	CASAGTVGTDTQYF	TGCGCCAGCGCCGGGACAGTTGGTACAGATACGCAGTATTTT
-	TRBV19	TRBJ1-5	-	CASSGQSYQPQHF	TGTGCCAGTAGCGGACAGAGTTATCAGCCCCAGCATTTT
TRBD1	TRBV19	TRBJ1-6	once	CASSIEGPARRQGGFQSPLHF	TGTGCCAGTAGTATCGAGGGCCCCGCCAGAAGACAGGGGGGATTTCAATCACCCCTCCACTTT
-	TRBV10-1	TRBJ2-1	-	CASSEAGQPSYNEQFF	TGCGCCAGCAGTGAGGCAGGACAGCCTTCCTACAATGAGCAGTTCTTC
TRBD1	TRBV19	TRBJ2-2	-	CASSTPTDRSELFF	TGTGCCAGTAGTACACCAACGGACAGGTCGGAGCTGTTTTTT
TRBD1	TRBV19	TRBJ1-5	-	CASSIDPGQGAGNQPQHF	TGTGCCAGTAGTATAGATCCTGGACAGGGGGCTGGCAATCAGCCCCAGCATTTT
TRBD1	TRBV7-3	TRBJ1-1	-	CASSLGDRATEAFF	TGTGCCAGCAGCTTAGGGGACAGGGCCACTGAAGCTTTCTTT
TRBD1	TRBV6-5	TRBJ1-6	-	CASSYSPGTGKSPLHF	TGTGCCAGCAGTTACTCGCCCGGGACAGGAAAATCACCCCTCCACTTT